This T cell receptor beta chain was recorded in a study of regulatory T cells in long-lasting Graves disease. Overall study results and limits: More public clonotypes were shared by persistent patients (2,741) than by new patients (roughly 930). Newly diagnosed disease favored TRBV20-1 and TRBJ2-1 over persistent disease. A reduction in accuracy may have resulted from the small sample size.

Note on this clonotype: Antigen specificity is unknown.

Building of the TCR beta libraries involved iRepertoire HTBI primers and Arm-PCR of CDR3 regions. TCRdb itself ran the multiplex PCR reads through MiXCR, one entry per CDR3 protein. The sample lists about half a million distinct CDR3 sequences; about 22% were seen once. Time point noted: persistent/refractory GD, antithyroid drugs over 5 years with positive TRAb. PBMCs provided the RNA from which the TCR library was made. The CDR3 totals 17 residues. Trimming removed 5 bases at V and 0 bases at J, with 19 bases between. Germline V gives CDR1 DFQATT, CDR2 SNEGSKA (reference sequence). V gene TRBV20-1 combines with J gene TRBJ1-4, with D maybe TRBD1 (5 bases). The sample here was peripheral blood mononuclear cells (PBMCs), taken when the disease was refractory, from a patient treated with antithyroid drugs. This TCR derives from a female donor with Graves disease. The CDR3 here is CSAFSRGDVSTNEKLFF. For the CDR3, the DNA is TGCAGTGCTTTCTCCCGGGGGGACGTATCAACTAATGAAAAACTGTTTTTT.